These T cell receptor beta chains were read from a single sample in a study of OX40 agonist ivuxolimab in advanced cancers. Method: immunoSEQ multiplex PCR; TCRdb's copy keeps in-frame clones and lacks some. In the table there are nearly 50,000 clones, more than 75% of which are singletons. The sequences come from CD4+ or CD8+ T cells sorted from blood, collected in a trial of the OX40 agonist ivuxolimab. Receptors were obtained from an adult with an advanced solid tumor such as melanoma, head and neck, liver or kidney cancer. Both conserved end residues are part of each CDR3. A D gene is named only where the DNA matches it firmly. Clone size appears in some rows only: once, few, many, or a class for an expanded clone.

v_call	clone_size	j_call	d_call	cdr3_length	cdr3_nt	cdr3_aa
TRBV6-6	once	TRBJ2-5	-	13	TGTGCCAGCAGTAGTGGGGGCAGAGAGACCCAGTACTTC	CASSSGGRETQYF
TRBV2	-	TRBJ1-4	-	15	TGTGCCAGCAGTGAAAGTATTGGGCGGAATGAAAAACTGTTTTTT	CASSESIGRNEKLFF
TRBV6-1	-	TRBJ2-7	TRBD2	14	TGTGCCAGCAGACCTTCTAGCGGGACTTACGAGCAGTACTTC	CASRPSSGTYEQYF
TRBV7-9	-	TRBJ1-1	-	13	TGTGCCAGCAGCCTACAAAAGAACACTGAAGCTTTCTTT	CASSLQKNTEAFF
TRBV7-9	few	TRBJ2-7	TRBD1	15	TGTGCCAGCAGCTCCTGGACAGGGGGGCCCTACGAGCAGTACTTC	CASSSWTGGPYEQYF
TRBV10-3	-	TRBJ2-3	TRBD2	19	TGTGCCATCAGACAAACCCCAGGGAGGCGGGAGGGTTCAGAAGATACGCAGTATTTT	CAIRQTPGRREGSEDTQYF
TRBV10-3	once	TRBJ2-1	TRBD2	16	TGTGCCACCCACCAGCGGGCCCAAACGGGGGGCAATGAGCAGTTCTTC	CATHQRAQTGGNEQFF
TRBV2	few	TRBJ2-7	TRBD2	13	TGTGCCAGCGGGACTAGCGGGAGTAACGAGCAGTACTTC	CASGTSGSNEQYF
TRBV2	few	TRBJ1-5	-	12	TGTGCCAGCAGTGACAGCAATCAGCCCCAGCATTTT	CASSDSNQPQHF
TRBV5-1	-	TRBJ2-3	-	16	TGCGCCAGCAGCACAAACCGGGACGGAAACACAGATACGCAGTATTTT	CASSTNRDGNTDTQYF
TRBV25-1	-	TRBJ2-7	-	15	TGTGCCACCCCGCGTCAGCAGATAATCCTACTGGAGCAGTACTTC	CATPRQQIILLEQYF
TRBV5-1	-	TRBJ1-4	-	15	TGCGCCAGCAGCGCCTCCGGGACAACGGCGAAAAAACTGTTTTTT	CASSASGTTAKKLFF
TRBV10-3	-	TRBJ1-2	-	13	TGTGCCATCAGTCCCCCCTCGGGGGGCGGCTACACCTTC	CAISPPSGGGYTF
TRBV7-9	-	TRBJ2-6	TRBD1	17	TGTGCCAGCAGCCCGACAGGGATACTCTCTGGGGCCAACGTCCTGACTTTC	CASSPTGILSGANVLTF
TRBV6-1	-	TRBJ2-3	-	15	TGTGCCAGCAGTGAAGCTAGGGGGGCCTCGTATACGCAGTATTTT	CASSEARGASYTQYF
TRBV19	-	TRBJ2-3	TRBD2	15	TGTGCCAGTAGTATAACGCGGGAGGCCTACTATACGCAGTATTTT	CASSITREAYYTQYF
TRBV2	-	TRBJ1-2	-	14	TGTGCCAGCAGGGGGAGGGATGGGGACTATGGCTACACCTTC	CASRGRDGDYGYTF
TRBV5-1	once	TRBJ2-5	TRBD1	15	TGCGCCAGCAGCCCCTGGACAGGGTCCCAAGAGACCCAGTACTTC	CASSPWTGSQETQYF
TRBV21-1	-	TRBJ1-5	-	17	TGTGCCAGCACCCCGGACAGGGGAAAAGATAGCAATCAGCCCCAGCATTTT	CASTPDRGKDSNQPQHF
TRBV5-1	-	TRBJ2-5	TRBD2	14	TGCGCCAGCAGCTTACGCGGGGGGCAGGGGACCCAGTACTTC	CASSLRGGQGTQYF
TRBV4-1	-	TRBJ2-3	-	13	TGCGCCAGCAGCCAACGGGACACAGATACGCAGTATTTT	CASSQRDTDTQYF
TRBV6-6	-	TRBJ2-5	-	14	TGTGCCAGCAGTTACGGACAGTTCCAAGAGACCCAGTACTTC	CASSYGQFQETQYF
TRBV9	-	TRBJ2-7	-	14	TGTGCCAGCAGCGTCTGGGGGAGTGCATCCCGGCAGTACTTC	CASSVWGSASRQYF
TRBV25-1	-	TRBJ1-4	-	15	TGTGCCAGCGAGACAGGAGTTGCAACTAATGAAAAACTGTTTTTT	CASETGVATNEKLFF
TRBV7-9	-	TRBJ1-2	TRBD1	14	TGTGCCAGCAGCTACCAGGGGGCGATGAATGGCTACACCTTC	CASSYQGAMNGYTF
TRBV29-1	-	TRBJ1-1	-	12	TGCAGCGTTCTTTTAGATGGGGAGCGAGCTTTCTTT	CSVLLDGERAFF
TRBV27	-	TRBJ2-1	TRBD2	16	TGTGCCAGCAGTTTATCAACGGGGGGAGCCTACAATGAGCAGTTCTTC	CASSLSTGGAYNEQFF
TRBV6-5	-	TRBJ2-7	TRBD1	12	TGTGCCAGCAGTCGGACAGGGACCGAGCAGTACTTC	CASSRTGTEQYF
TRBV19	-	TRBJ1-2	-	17	TGTGCCAGTAGTTTCAACCCCTCCAATGGACGGAACTATGGCTACACCTTC	CASSFNPSNGRNYGYTF
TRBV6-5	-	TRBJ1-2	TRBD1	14	TGTGCCAGCAAACCGGACAGGGAAGGTTATGGCTACACCTTC	CASKPDREGYGYTF
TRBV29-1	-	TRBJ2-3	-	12	TGCAGCGTTGAGGTGGTCGCAGATACGCAGTATTTT	CSVEVVADTQYF
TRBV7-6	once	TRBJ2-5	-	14	TGTGCCAGCAGCTCCGTCCCGGGACAAGGGGCCGGGTACTTC	CASSSVPGQGAGYF
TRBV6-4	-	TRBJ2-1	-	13	TGTGCCAGCAGTGACTCCTTTCTGAATGAGCAGTTCTTC	CASSDSFLNEQFF
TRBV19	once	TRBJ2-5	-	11	TGTGCCAGTAGGCGAGGGGAGACCCAGTACTTC	CASRRGETQYF
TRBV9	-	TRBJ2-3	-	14	TGTGCCAGCAGCGTAAGTACTAGCACAGATACGCAGTATTTT	CASSVSTSTDTQYF
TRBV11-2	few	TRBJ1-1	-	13	TGTGCCAGCAGCCTGGACGTAAACACTGAAGCTTTCTTT	CASSLDVNTEAFF
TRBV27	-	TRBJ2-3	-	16	TGTGCCAGCAGTTTGGCAGGGATTGGACCCACAGATACGCAGTATTTT	CASSLAGIGPTDTQYF
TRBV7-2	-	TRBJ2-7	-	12	TGTGCCAGCAGCCCCCTGGGCTACGAGCAGTACTTC	CASSPLGYEQYF
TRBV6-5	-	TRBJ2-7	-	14	TGTGCCAGCAGTCGCCTACTAGGAGCCTACGAGCAGTACTTC	CASSRLLGAYEQYF
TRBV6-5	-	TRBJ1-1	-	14	TGTGCCAGCAGTGTCAATCGGGGGTACACTGAAGCTTTCTTT	CASSVNRGYTEAFF
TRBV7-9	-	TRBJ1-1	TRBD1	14	TGTGCCAGCAGCTTCGACAGGGTTCGTGGTGAAGCTTTCTTT	CASSFDRVRGEAFF
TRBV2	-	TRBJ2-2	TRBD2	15	TGTGCCAGCAGTGGACTAGCGGGGGGCACCGGGGAGCTGTTTTTT	CASSGLAGGTGELFF
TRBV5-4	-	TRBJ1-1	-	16	TGTGCCAGCAGCTTGGCCGGGATTGACAGAAACACTGAAGCTTTCTTT	CASSLAGIDRNTEAFF
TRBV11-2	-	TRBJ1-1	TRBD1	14	TGTGCCAGCAGCTTTGGACAGGGCAACACTGAAGCTTTCTTT	CASSFGQGNTEAFF
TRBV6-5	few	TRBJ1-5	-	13	TGTGCCAGCAGTTACTCGGGCGATCAGCCCCAGCATTTT	CASSYSGDQPQHF
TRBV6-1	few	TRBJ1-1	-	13	TGTGCCAGCAGCGACAGTATTAACACTGAAGCTTTCTTT	CASSDSINTEAFF
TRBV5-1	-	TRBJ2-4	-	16	TGCGCCAGCAGCTTGGGAGGGGCCGGGGGCAAAAACATTCAGTACTTC	CASSLGGAGGKNIQYF
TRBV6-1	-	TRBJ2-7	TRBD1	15	TGTGCCAGCAGTGAAGCCGGGACAGGTCGCTACGAGCAGTACTTC	CASSEAGTGRYEQYF
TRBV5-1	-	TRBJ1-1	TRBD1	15	TGCGCCAGCAGCCCCACGACAGGGTTGAACACTGAAGCTTTCTTT	CASSPTTGLNTEAFF
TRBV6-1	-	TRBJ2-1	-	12	TGTGCCAGCAGTCCCGGACAGAATGAGCAGCTCTTC	CASSPGQNEQLF
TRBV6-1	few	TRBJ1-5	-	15	TGTGCCAGCAGTGAAGCGGCCGGCACTGATCAGCCCCAGCATTTT	CASSEAAGTDQPQHF
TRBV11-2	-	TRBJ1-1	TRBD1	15	TGTGCCAGCAGCTTGAGACCGGGACAGGGAACTGAAGCTTTCTTT	CASSLRPGQGTEAFF
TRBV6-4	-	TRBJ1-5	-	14	TGTGCCAGCAGCGTGGAGATCTCCAATCAGCCCCAGCATTTT	CASSVEISNQPQHF
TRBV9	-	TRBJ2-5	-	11	TGTGCCAGCTCCCCGGGAGAGACCCAGTACTTC	CASSPGETQYF
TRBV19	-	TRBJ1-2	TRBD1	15	TGTGCCAGTAGTATAGGGCAGGGGGCGGTCTATGGCTACACCTTC	CASSIGQGAVYGYTF
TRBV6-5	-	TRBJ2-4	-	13	TGTGCCAGCAGTTACAGGGCCAAAAACATTCAGTACTTC	CASSYRAKNIQYF
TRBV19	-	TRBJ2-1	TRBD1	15	TGTGCCAGTAGTCCCCGGGACAGGGCAGGCAATGAGCAGTTCTTC	CASSPRDRAGNEQFF
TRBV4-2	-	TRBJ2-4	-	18	TGTGCCAGCAGCCAAGATCTGGGCGGGCGACTAGCCAAAAACATTCAGTACTTC	CASSQDLGGRLAKNIQYF